This TCR beta chain was found in a study of immune evolution from preneoplasia to lung adenocarcinoma. The germline gives CDR1 ENHRY, CDR2 SYGVKD. This CDR3 has 13 amino acids. With 7 bases removed from V and 2 bases from J, the gap between germline ends came to 10 bases. Method: immunoSEQ multiplex PCR; TCRdb's copy keeps in-frame clones and lacks some. The table records thousands of clones, around 80% of them present only once. This clonotype was sampled from a person aged 50-75 years with lung adenocarcinoma. Sequencing was carried out using FFPE normal lung tissue adjacent to the tumor. The chain combines TRBV10-3 with TRBJ2-3, with unresolved D. CDR3 coding DNA: TGTGCCATCATTGACTCCAACACAGATACGCAGTATTTT. Amino acid sequence: CAIIDSNTDTQYF.